This entry lists 10 T cell receptor beta chains sequenced from one sample in a study of cytomegalovirus exposure and HLA in healthy donors. Generated by immunoSEQ multiplex PCR, the TCRdb table keeps only in-frame clones and is missing some. The sample yields roughly 260,000 clones, roughly 90% seen once. The sequenced material came from PBMCs. Source of these receptors: a young woman in good health and CMV-seronegative.

J is TRBJ1-2 and V is TRBV5-1; D may be TRBD1 (6 bases). The V end was cut by 4 bases, the J end by 8 bases, with 21 bases between. The CDR3 contains 15 residues. The germline CDR1 and CDR2 sequences are SGHRS and YFSETQ. The CDR3 loop reads CASSAISTFGGGYTF. The CDR3 DNA reads as TGCGCCAGCAGCGCCATTTCTACTTTTGGGGGCGGCTACACCTTC. The variable domain in full, completed from reference TRBV5-1 and TRBJ1-2, reads KAGVTQTPRYLIKTRGQQVTLSCSPISGHRSVSWYQQTPGQGLQFLFEYFSETQRNKGNFPGRFSGRQFSNSRSEMNVSTLELGDSALYLCASSAISTFGGGYTFGSGTRLTVV.

The chain couples TRBV28 to TRBJ1-6; D might be TRBD1 (5 bases). Trimming took off 3 bases at V and 0 bases at J, with 15 bases between the two ends. This CDR3 contains 18 residues. Germline values: CDR1 MDHEN, CDR2 SYDVKM. The CDR3 loop is CASSFPPTESSYNSPLHF. CDR3 nucleotide sequence: TGTGCCAGCAGTTTCCCCCCGACAGAGAGCTCCTATAATTCACCCCTCCACTTT.

This chain connects TRBV1 to TRBJ2-3; the table's D call, TRBD2, was not checked against the DNA. TRBV1 is termed a pseudogene. The CDR3 is made up of 19 amino acids. The CDR3 nucleotides are TGCACCAGCAGCCCCCAGGGGACTAGCGGGGGGGCAGTTGAAGATACGCAGTATTTT. This sequence encodes CTSSPQGTSGGAVEDTQYF.

The CDR3 nucleotides read TGTGCCAGCAGCTATGCAATGGGGGGTCATGGCTATGGCTACACCTTC. This sequence encodes CASSYAMGGHGYGYTF. V is TRBV7-8 and J is TRBJ1-2, with a tentative D call TRBD1 (5 bases). V was shortened by 4 bases and J by 4 bases, with 19 bases between the two germline ends. The germline V gene encodes CDR1 SGHVS and CDR2 FQNEAQ. The CDR3 contains 16 residues. Using reference TRBV7-8 and TRBJ1-2 for the parts outside the CDR3, the full variable domain is GAGVSQSPRYKVAKRGQDVALRCDPISGHVSLFWYQQALGQGPEFLTYFQNEAQLDKSGLPSDRFFAERPEGSVSTLKIQRTQQEDSAVYLCASSYAMGGHGYGYTFGSGTRLTVV.

V usage is TRBV2 and J usage is TRBJ2-5; D not resolved. The V gene's germline CDR1 is SNHLY and CDR2 FYNNEI. The V gene lost 6 bases and the J gene lost 0 bases, with 11 bases spanning the gap. The CDR3 runs 14 residues. CDR3: CASRAYSYQETQYF. For the CDR3, the DNA is TGTGCCAGCAGAGCCTATAGCTACCAAGAGACCCAGTACTTC.

The rearrangement links TRBV2 to TRBJ1-2; possibly TRBD1 for D (6 bases). CDR3 size: 12 residues. The V end lost 7 bases, the J end lost 7 bases, and 13 bases lay between the germline ends. Germline assignment: CDR1 SNHLY and CDR2 FYNNEI. DNA for the CDR3: TGTGCCAGCATCCAGGGGTCGGGTGGCTACACCTTC. Amino acid sequence: CASIQGSGGYTF.

The chain uses TRBV7-2 and TRBJ2-1, with D possibly matching TRBD2 (7 bases). The germline V and J ends were trimmed by 5 bases and 1 base, with 21 bases remaining between them. Germline assignment: CDR1 SGHTA and CDR2 FQGNSA. The CDR3 is made up of 18 amino acids. CDR3 in DNA: TGTGCCAGCAGCGTCGAGGCATCAGGGGAGGGATCCTACAATGAGCAGTTCTTC. This sequence encodes CASSVEASGEGSYNEQFF.

The V gene is TRBV27, the J gene TRBJ2-2; 10 bases align to TRBD2. The CDR3 spans 17 residues. Germline trimming cut 3 bases from V and 3 bases from J; bases unmatched to any gene: 7. Germline CDR1 and CDR2: MNHEY and SMNVEV (reference sequence). The CDR3 bases are TGTGCCAGCAGTTTCGAGCGGGGGGGCTTAGACACCGGGGAGCTGTTTTTT. Translated: CASSFERGGLDTGELFF.

The CDR3 coding sequence is TGCGCCAGCACCCGGGACAGCGTGGAGACCCAGTACTTC. Protein sequence: CASTRDSVETQYF. The rearrangement links TRBV5-1 to TRBJ2-5, with TRBD1 identical over 7 bases. The ends lost 6 bases at V and 5 bases at J; junction bases unmatched: 7. The CDR3 spans 13 residues. Germline V gene lookup returns CDR1 SGHRS and CDR2 YFSETQ.

This chain uses TRBV6-5 with TRBJ1-6; tentative D call: TRBD1 (6 bases). CDR1 is MNHEY, CDR2 SVGAGI, per germline. Trimming pared 2 bases from V and 9 bases from J, leaving 14 bases between. CDR3 length: 15 amino acids. The CDR3 DNA reads as TGTGCCAGCAGTTACCAGACAGGATTTAGTTCACCCCTCCACTTT. Its protein product is CASSYQTGFSSPLHF.